Sequencing of this T cell receptor (beta chain) was carried out in a study of T-cell reconstitution after alpha-beta-depleted transplantation in children listed by TCRdb under 2016. Turning to the overall study: Using TCR repertoire profiling, the study followed T-cell immune reconstitution in a quantitative way in children after TCRalphabeta/CD19-depleted allogeneic hematopoietic cell transplantation. General conclusions and limits of the study: Apparently early alphabetaT-cell count recovery about two months after transplant reportedly relied on only several hundred rapidly expanded clones derived from non-depleted graft cells. In some patients, the high TCRbeta diversity seen at day 60 was put down to recipient T cells and intrathymic progenitors that had survived conditioning. Over the following months the frequencies of hyperexpanded clones went down, and after one year T-cell counts and TCRbeta diversity were mostly credited to newly produced T cells.

The receptor library was made with PCR. The sequencing machine was an Illumina HiSeq 2500. Molecular barcoding was employed in the preparation of TCR libraries, with unique molecular identifiers being used to normalize TCRbeta repertoire quantification. In TCRdb, the public reads were trimmed at Q25 with fastp and aligned with MiXCR, with productive beta chains retained. Rows are combined by CDR3 protein, so each entry shows the most common genes and DNA. This sample comprises 200,000 to 300,000 distinct CDR3 sequences, 20% to 30% of them detected only once. Roughly 2.7% of the sample goes to the ten largest clones. The treatment or condition label corresponds to: allogeneic hematopoietic cell transplantation with graft depleted of TCRalphabeta T cells and CD19 B cells. TCRalphabeta/CD19-depleted allogeneic hematopoietic cell grafts were given to the transplant recipients, all of whom were children.

The junction shows trimming of 3 bases on V and 4 bases on J, and the gene matches do not reach 7 bases of it. Looking up the germline V gene (reference sequence) yields CDR1 DFQATT and CDR2 SNEGSKA. The CDR3 spans 14 residues, from the cysteine through the phenylalanine. Only CDR3 DNA remains: 42 bases, in frame from the first base. The table lists this clonotype with a few counts. Which antigen it targets is not known. No per-base quality is available; no much larger clone lies one base away. The source is a girl aged 2 to 10 with Fanconi anemia, due to receive a stem cell transplant. The material sequenced was PBMCs, taken before TCRalphabeta/CD19-depleted stem cell transplant. Recombination linked TRBV20-1 to TRBJ2-3; a stretch of 7 junction bases matches TRBD2. In nucleotide form, the sequence is TGCAGTGCTAGCCCAGCGGGATTGGCAGATACGCAGTATTTT. This yields the protein CSASPAGLADTQYF.